This T cell receptor beta chain comes out of a study of patients and donors after allogeneic stem cell transplantation. TCRdb ran MiXCR on the RT-PCR reads and lists one entry per CDR3 protein. Of 800,000 to 1,000,000 distinct CDR3 sequences in the sample, under 20% are singletons; the top ten hold under 6.5%. Trimming removed 5 bases at V and 3 bases at J, with 10 bases between. CDR3 length: 14 amino acids. CDR1 SGHTA and CDR2 FQGNSA come from the germline V gene. This TCR was recovered from a human donor who was either an allogeneic HSCT recipient or a stem cell or donor lymphocyte infusion donor (not recorded which). It is not recorded whose cells these are; they may come from a transplant donor. Specimen: blood, either unsorted or a sorted T cell fraction (not recorded which). V is TRBV7-2 and J is TRBJ2-2, with D possibly TRBD1 on 5 matching bases. This CDR3 reads CASSARQYTGELFF. The CDR3 DNA reads TGTGCCAGCAGCGCAAGACAGTACACCGGGGAGCTGTTTTTT.